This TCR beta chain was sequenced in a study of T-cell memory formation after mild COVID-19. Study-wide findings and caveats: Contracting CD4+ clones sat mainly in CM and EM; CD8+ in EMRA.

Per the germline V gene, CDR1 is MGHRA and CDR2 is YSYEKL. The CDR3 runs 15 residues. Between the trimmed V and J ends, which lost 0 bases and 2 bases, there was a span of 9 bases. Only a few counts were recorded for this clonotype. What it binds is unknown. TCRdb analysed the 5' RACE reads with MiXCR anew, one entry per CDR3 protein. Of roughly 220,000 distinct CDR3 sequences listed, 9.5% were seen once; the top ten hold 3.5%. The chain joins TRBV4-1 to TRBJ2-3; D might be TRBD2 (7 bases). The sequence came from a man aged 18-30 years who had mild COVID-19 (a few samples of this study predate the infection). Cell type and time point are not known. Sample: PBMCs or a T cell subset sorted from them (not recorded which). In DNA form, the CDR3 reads TGCGCCAGCAGCCAAGATGCGGGGGCCACAGATACGCAGTATTTT. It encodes CASSQDAGATDTQYF.